The 9 T cell receptor beta chains below all came from one sample that was sequenced in a study of T cells in Graves' hyperthyroidism and ophthalmopathy. Using RNA transcripts as the source, TCR beta CDR3 regions were amplified. Initially, a first-round RT-PCR of the TCR CDR3 employed the HTBI primer set. MiXCR was run by TCRdb on the multiplex PCR reads, yielding one entry per CDR3 protein. Of 550,000 to 800,000 distinct CDR3 sequences listed, less than 20% are singletons. Sequenced input: blood. These receptors all stem from a man aged 18 to 29 with Graves' hyperthyroidism.

This clonotype appeared many times. J is TRBJ2-7 and V is TRBV27; D not resolved. Trimming removed 8 bases from V and 6 bases from J, with 14 bases in between. The CDR3 is 12 amino acids. Germline assignment: CDR1 MNHEY and CDR2 SMNVEV (reference sequence). CDR3 DNA sequence: TGTGCCAGCGGTCCCCTAGTGGGCGAGCAGTACTTC. Translating it yields CASGPLVGEQYF.

This clonotype has ten or more counts. This chain connects TRBV11-2 to TRBJ2-1; 10 nucleotides agree with TRBD2. The CDR3 runs 18 residues. V gave up 3 bases and J gave up 7 bases; unmatched junction bases: 15. Germline-derived CDR1 and CDR2 are SGHAT and FQNNGV. The CDR3: CASSFLAGEWYLGNEQFF. CDR3 sequence (DNA): TGTGCCAGCAGCTTCCTAGCGGGAGAGTGGTATTTGGGGAATGAGCAGTTCTTC.

This clonotype was recorded many times. The CDR3 spells CASSSEAGVYTEAFF. The CDR3 DNA is TGTGCCAGCAGTAGCGAAGCAGGGGTGTACACTGAAGCTTTCTTT. The chain carries TRBV6-1 and TRBJ1-1, with D perhaps TRBD1 (6 bases). The germline V gene encodes CDR1 MNHNS and CDR2 SASEGT. V was pared by 5 bases and J by 3 bases, with 16 bases between. This CDR3 spans 15 amino acids.

As for this clonotype: A much larger clone differs from this one at a single base, so this may be a read error. The chain has TRBV28 and TRBJ2-7, with D perhaps TRBD2 (6 bases). CDR3 length: 14 residues. Germline loops: CDR1 MDHEN, CDR2 SYDVKM. CDR3 sequence reads: CASTPGTGIYERYF. CDR3 nucleotide sequence: TGTGCCAGCACTCCCGGGACTGGGATCTACGAGCGGTACTTC.

This clonotype was seen only a few times. The chain employs TRBV7-9 and TRBJ2-7; no reliable D call. The V and J ends lost 5 bases and 6 bases respectively, with 14 bases between them. The germline V gene has CDR1 SEHNR and CDR2 FQNEAQ (reference sequence). The CDR3 extends over 13 amino acids. The CDR3 nucleotides read TGTGCCAGCAGCCCCCCCGAGCGAGGCGAGCAGTACTTC. Residues: CASSPPERGEQYF.

At least ten counts were recorded for this clonotype. The chain has TRBV28 and TRBJ2-7; TRBD2 matches at 12 bases. There are 16 residues in the CDR3. Germline V gene data show CDR1 as MDHEN and CDR2 as SYDVKM. Germline trimming cut 6 bases from V and 5 bases from J; bases unmatched to any gene: 11. CDR3 nucleotides: TGTGCCAGCAGCCCCAATATACTAGCGGGAGGTGACGAGCAGTACTTC. It codes for CASSPNILAGGDEQYF.

With respect to this clonotype: A much larger clone is a single base away; this may be a read error. V and J are TRBV13 and TRBJ2-1, with unresolved D. Germline CDR1 reads PRHDT; CDR2 reads FYEKMQ (reference sequence). This CDR3 has 14 amino acids. The CDR3 loop is CASGSLQTYDEQFF. As DNA, the CDR3 is TGTGCCAGCGGTAGTCTTCAAACCTACGATGAGCAGTTCTTC.

This clonotype has just a few counts. CDR3 in amino acids: CASSSSGGKYYEQYF. The DNA of the CDR3 is TGTGCCAGCAGTTCATCGGGGGGAAAATACTACGAGCAGTACTTC. The chain couples TRBV12-3 or TRBV12-4 to TRBJ2-7; 7 positions agree with TRBD2. J was trimmed by 3 bases and V by 4 bases; bases with no gene match: 9. This CDR3 has 15 residues.

The chain uses TRBV15 and TRBJ2-7; TRBD1 matches 8 bases. Germline-derived CDR1 and CDR2 are LNHNV and YYDKDF (reference sequence). The CDR3 is 15 amino acids. Trimming took 4 bases from V and 0 from J; bases not matched to a gene: 5. The CDR3 sequence is CATSKPGTGSYEQYF. In DNA form, the CDR3 reads TGTGCCACCAGCAAACCCGGGACAGGCTCCTACGAGCAGTACTTC.